A selection of T cell receptor beta chains follows, all from one sample in a study of T cells in Graves' hyperthyroidism and ophthalmopathy. One entry per CDR3 protein results from TCRdb running MiXCR on the multiplex PCR reads. Of roughly 510,000 distinct CDR3 sequences detected, roughly 20% appear once; the ten largest clones hold about 26%. Sequenced input: blood. These receptors originate from a man between 18 and 29 years old with Graves' hyperthyroidism. Both conserved end residues are part of each CDR3. Fields, in order: D gene, V gene, clone size, J gene, CDR3 protein, CDR3 DNA. D genes are given only for firm matches. Size values are once, few and many counts, or a class for expanded clones, and some rows have none.

TRBD1	TRBV12-3/TRBV12-4	-	TRBJ1-2	CASSNSGTGVYGYTF	TGTGCCAGCAGCAACTCCGGGACAGGGGTATATGGCTACACCTTC
-	TRBV29-1	few	TRBJ1-1	CSVSRDPRGNTEAFF	TGCAGCGTATCCCGGGACCCAAGAGGGAACACTGAAGCTTTCTTT
TRBD1	TRBV6-1	-	TRBJ1-1	CASKRRPGTGVNTEAFF	TGTGCCAGCAAACGCCGTCCCGGGACAGGGGTGAACACTGAAGCTTTCTTT
-	TRBV15	many	TRBJ1-5	CATSRDSTSQPQHF	TGTGCCACCAGCAGAGATTCCACGTCTCAGCCCCAGCATTTT
-	TRBV6-5	many	TRBJ2-7	CASRSMASYEQYF	TGTGCCAGCAGGAGCATGGCGTCCTACGAGCAGTACTTC
-	TRBV11-2	many	TRBJ2-7	CASSSKLGFAHEQYF	TGTGCCAGCAGCTCGAAGTTGGGTTTCGCCCACGAGCAGTACTTC
-	TRBV12-3/TRBV12-4	many	TRBJ2-7	CASSLSKLGEQYF	TGTGCCAGCAGTTTGTCCAAACTAGGCGAGCAGTACTTC
-	TRBV6-5	many	TRBJ2-2	CASKEAGAHTGELFF	TGTGCCAGCAAGGAGGCGGGGGCTCACACCGGGGAGCTGTTTTTT
-	TRBV19	many	TRBJ2-5	CASRGTSWETQYF	TGTGCCAGTAGAGGGACATCGTGGGAGACCCAGTACTTC
TRBD1	TRBV30	-	TRBJ1-5	CAWSTQGSQPQHF	TGTGCCTGGAGTACACAGGGGAGTCAGCCCCAGCATTTT
-	TRBV19	-	TRBJ2-7	CASSIFQGKSYEQYF	TGTGCCAGTAGTATCTTCCAGGGGAAATCCTACGAGCAGTACTTC
TRBD1	TRBV12-3/TRBV12-4	many	TRBJ1-1	CASTQTGVDTEAFF	TGTGCCAGCACCCAGACAGGGGTGGACACTGAAGCTTTCTTT
-	TRBV11-3	many	TRBJ1-2	CASSLELALGRDYGYTF	TGTGCCAGCAGCTTAGAGCTGGCCCTGGGGAGGGACTATGGCTACACCTTC
TRBD1	TRBV11-3	many	TRBJ2-2	CASSFGTGNTGELFF	TGTGCCAGCAGCTTCGGGACAGGGAACACCGGGGAGCTGTTTTTT
TRBD1	TRBV20-1	few	TRBJ1-6	CSARTGTGVRNSPLHF	TGCAGTGCTAGGACCGGGACAGGGGTCCGGAATTCACCCCTCCACTTT
-	TRBV11-3	many	TRBJ2-7	CASSRTSAYEQYF	TGTGCCAGCAGCAGAACCTCTGCCTACGAGCAGTACTTC
-	TRBV20-1	-	TRBJ2-4	CSARVVAAENIQYF	TGCAGTGCTAGAGTCGTGGCAGCGGAAAACATTCAGTACTTC
-	TRBV5-1	many	TRBJ1-2	CASSSPLGNYGYTF	TGCGCCAGCAGCTCACCGCTAGGGAACTATGGCTACACCTTC
-	TRBV5-1	many	TRBJ2-7	CASSLGTDSYEQYF	TGTGCCAGCAGTTTGGGGACCGATAGTTACGAGCAGTACTTC
-	TRBV13	many	TRBJ2-7	CASSYGTSTYEQYF	TGTGCCAGCAGTTACGGAACATCCACCTACGAGCAGTACTTC
-	TRBV5-5	-	TRBJ1-2	CASSLPSSSENTF	TGTGCCAGCAGCCTCCCGTCCTCCTCGGAAAACACCTTC
TRBD1	TRBV29-1	few	TRBJ2-2	CSVGTGSGELFF	TGCAGCGTTGGGACAGGGTCCGGGGAGCTGTTTTTT
-	TRBV20-1	-	TRBJ1-1	CSARDGGKLRDGTEAFF	TGCAGTGCTAGAGACGGGGGGAAACTGAGGGACGGAACTGAAGCTTTCTTT
TRBD1	TRBV28	-	TRBJ2-7	CASSPGWGQGAYEQYF	TGTGCCAGCAGCCCAGGGTGGGGACAGGGAGCCTACGAGCAGTACTTC
-	TRBV6-1	-	TRBJ1-1	CASRIQDENTEAFF	TGTGCCAGCAGAATACAGGATGAGAACACTGAAGCTTTCTTT
TRBD1	TRBV7-8	many	TRBJ1-6	CASIHNRTGGSNSPLHF	TGTGCCAGCATACACAACCGTACAGGGGGGAGTAATTCACCCCTCCACTTT
TRBD1	TRBV7-8	many	TRBJ1-2	CASSRRTGNYGYTF	TGTGCCAGCAGCCGTCGGACAGGGAACTATGGCTACACCTTC
-	TRBV5-1	many	TRBJ1-5	CASSLAGREQPQHF	TGCGCCAGCAGCTTGGCCGGAAGGGAGCAGCCCCAGCATTTT
TRBD2	TRBV12-3/TRBV12-4	many	TRBJ2-5	CASSLGLAPETQYF	TGTGCCAGCAGCCTGGGACTAGCTCCTGAGACCCAGTACTTC
-	TRBV30	many	TRBJ1-2	CAWSTGPPGHAF	TGTGCCTGGAGTACAGGCCCTCCGGGTCACGCCTTC
-	TRBV9	many	TRBJ1-1	CASSVTFNTEAFF	TGTGCCAGCAGCGTCACCTTTAACACTGAAGCTTTCTTT
-	TRBV6-1	many	TRBJ1-2	CASSLSQGLVYGYTF	TGTGCCAGCAGTCTTTCCCAGGGCCTCGTCTATGGCTACACCTTC
TRBD1	TRBV11-2	many	TRBJ2-5	CASSWGTVGQETQYF	TGTGCCAGCAGCTGGGGGACAGTCGGGCAAGAGACCCAGTACTTC
TRBD1	TRBV30	-	TRBJ1-5	CAWSRGPSNQPQHF	TGTGCCTGGAGCAGGGGGCCGAGCAATCAGCCCCAGCATTTT
-	TRBV19	many	TRBJ1-5	CASSILRINQPQHF	TGTGCCAGTAGTATCCTAAGAATTAATCAGCCCCAGCATTTT
-	TRBV7-9	once	TRBJ1-1	CAARDQGRGTEAFF	TGTGCCGCCCGGGACCAGGGGAGGGGCACTGAAGCTTTCTTT
-	TRBV10-3	-	TRBJ1-5	CAISEEGSTQHF	TGTGCCATCAGTGAGGAAGGGAGTACCCAGCATTTT
-	TRBV20-1	many	TRBJ1-1	CSASKDGNTEAFF	TGCAGTGCTAGTAAGGATGGGAACACTGAAGCTTTCTTT
-	TRBV5-4	few	TRBJ2-7	CASSLQGNPYEQYF	TGTGCCAGCAGCTTGCAAGGGAACCCGTACGAGCAGTACTTC
TRBD1	TRBV14	many	TRBJ1-2	CASSQGGQRLPNYGYTF	TGTGCCAGCAGCCAAGGGGGACAGAGACTACCGAACTATGGCTACACCTTC
-	TRBV7-6	many	TRBJ1-3	CASSFLTPTRGGNTIYF	TGTGCCAGCAGCTTCCTAACGCCAACTCGGGGTGGAAACACCATATATTTT
TRBD1	TRBV11-2	many	TRBJ2-7	CASSTGVRGLWSYEQYF	TGTGCCAGCAGCACTGGAGTCAGGGGGCTATGGTCCTACGAGCAGTACTTC
-	TRBV5-1	many	TRBJ1-5	CASSPGLAGNQPQHF	TGCGCCAGCAGCCCGGGCCTGGCGGGCAATCAGCCCCAGCATTTT